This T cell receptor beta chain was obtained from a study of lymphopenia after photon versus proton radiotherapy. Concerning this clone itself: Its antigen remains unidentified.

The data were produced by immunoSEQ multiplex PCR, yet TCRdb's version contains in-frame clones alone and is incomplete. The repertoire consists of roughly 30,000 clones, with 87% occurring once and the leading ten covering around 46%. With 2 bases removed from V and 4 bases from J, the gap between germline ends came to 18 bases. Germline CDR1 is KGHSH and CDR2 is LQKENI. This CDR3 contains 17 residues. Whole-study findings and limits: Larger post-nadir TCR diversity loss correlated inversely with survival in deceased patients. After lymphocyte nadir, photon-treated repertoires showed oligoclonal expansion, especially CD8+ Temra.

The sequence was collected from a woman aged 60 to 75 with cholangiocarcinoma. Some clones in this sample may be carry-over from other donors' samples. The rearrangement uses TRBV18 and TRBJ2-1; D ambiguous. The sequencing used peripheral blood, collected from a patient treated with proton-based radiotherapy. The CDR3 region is CASSPNSGASIYNEQFF. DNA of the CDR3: TGTGCCAGCTCACCAAATTCGGGCGCAAGCATTTACAATGAGCAGTTCTTC.